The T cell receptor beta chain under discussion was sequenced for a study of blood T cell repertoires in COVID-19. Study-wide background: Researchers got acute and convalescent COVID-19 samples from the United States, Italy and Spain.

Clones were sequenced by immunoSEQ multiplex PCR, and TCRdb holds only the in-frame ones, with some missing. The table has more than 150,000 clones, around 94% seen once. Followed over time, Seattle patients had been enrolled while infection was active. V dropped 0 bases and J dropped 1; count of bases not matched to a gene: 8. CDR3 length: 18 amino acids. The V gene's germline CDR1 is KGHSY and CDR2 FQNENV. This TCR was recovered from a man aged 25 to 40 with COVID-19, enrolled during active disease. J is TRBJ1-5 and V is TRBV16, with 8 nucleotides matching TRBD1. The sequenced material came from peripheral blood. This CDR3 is CASSQSGSQGASNQPQHF. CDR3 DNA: TGTGCCAGCAGCCAATCGGGGAGCCAGGGGGCGAGCAATCAGCCCCAGCATTTT.